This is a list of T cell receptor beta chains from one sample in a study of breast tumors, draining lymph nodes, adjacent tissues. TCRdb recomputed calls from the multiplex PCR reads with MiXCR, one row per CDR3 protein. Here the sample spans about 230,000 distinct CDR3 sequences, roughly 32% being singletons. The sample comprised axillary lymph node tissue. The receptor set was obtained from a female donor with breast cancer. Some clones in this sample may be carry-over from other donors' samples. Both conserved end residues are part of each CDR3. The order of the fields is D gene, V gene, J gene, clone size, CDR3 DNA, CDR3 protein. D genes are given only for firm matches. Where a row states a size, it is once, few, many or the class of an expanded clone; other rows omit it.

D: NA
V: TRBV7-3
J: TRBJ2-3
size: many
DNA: TGTGCCAGCAGCTTAGCGATCACAGATACGCAGTATTTT
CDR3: CASSLAITDTQYF

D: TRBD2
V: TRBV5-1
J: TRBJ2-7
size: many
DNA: TGCGCCAGCAGCTTGAGTTTAGGAGCGGGAAATTACGAGCAGTACTTC
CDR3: CASSLSLGAGNYEQYF

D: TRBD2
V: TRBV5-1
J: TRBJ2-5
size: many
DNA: TGCGCCAGCAGCTTGCGGGGCGGGAGGGCCTTGGAGACCCAGTACTTC
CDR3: CASSLRGGRALETQYF

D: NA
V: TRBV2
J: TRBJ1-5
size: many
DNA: TGTGCCAGCAGTGACAGGGGCAGAGATCAGCCCCAGCATTTT
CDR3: CASSDRGRDQPQHF

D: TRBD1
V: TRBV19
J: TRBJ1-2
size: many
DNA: TGTGCCAGTAGTATAACAGGGGACCGCTATGGCTACACCTTC
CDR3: CASSITGDRYGYTF

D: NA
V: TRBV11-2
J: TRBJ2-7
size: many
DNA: TGTGCCAGCAGCTTAGGTTTAGCGGACCGCTACGAGCAGTACTTC
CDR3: CASSLGLADRYEQYF

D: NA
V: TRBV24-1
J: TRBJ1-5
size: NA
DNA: TGTGCCACCAGTTATGGGGGGGTAGAGACCCAGCATTTT
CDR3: CATSYGGVETQHF

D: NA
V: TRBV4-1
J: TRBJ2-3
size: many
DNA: TGCGCCAGCAGCCAAGTTACGGTTGGTGTCCGTCGGGATACGCAGTATTTT
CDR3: CASSQVTVGVRRDTQYF

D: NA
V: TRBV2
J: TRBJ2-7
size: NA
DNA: TGTGCCAGCAGTGATGTTGGGGAGTACGAGCGGTACTTC
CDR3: CASSDVGEYERYF

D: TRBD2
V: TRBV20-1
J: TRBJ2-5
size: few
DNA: TGCAGTGCTAACCAACATGGGAGGGCGGGTGAGACCCAGTACTTC
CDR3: CSANQHGRAGETQYF

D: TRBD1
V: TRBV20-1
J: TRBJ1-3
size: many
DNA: TGCAGTGTTACCGCCGGGACAGCTGGAAACACCATATATTTT
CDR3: CSVTAGTAGNTIYF

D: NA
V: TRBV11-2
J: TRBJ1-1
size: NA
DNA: TGTGCCAGCAGCCTAGCTCGGAGAGAAGCTTTCTTT
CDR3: CASSLARREAFF

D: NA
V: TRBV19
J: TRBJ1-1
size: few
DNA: TGTGCCAGTAGTATCGTCAACACTGAAGCTTTCTTT
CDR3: CASSIVNTEAFF

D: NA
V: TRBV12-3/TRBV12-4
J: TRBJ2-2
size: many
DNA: TGTGCCAGCAGGCCAGAAGGGGCGATCACCGGGGAGCTGTTTTTT
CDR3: CASRPEGAITGELFF

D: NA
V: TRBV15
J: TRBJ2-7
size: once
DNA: TGTGCCACCAGCAGAGAGGGCAGCAGCTTGGACGGTGCCTACGAGCAGTACTTC
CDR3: CATSREGSSLDGAYEQYF

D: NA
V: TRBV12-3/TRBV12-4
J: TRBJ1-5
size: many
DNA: TGTGCCAGCAGTTTAAAGGGCCCGGATCAGCCCCAGCATTTT
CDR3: CASSLKGPDQPQHF

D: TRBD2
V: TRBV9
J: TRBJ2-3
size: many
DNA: TGTGCCAGCAGCGTCACTAGCGCCCCAGATACGCAGTATTTT
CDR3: CASSVTSAPDTQYF

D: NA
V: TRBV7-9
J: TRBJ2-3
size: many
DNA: TGTGCCTCCAAACGGAAAGACGGCGAGGCTAGCACAGATACGCAGTATTTT
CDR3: CASKRKDGEASTDTQYF

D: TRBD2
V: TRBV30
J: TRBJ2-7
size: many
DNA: TGTGCCTGGAGCGTCGGGGGGACGGCCTCCTACGAGCAGTACTTC
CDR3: CAWSVGGTASYEQYF

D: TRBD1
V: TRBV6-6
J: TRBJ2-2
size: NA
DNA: TGTGCCAGCAGTCCCGACGTGGGGGACAGCACCGGGGAGCTGTTTTTT
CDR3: CASSPDVGDSTGELFF